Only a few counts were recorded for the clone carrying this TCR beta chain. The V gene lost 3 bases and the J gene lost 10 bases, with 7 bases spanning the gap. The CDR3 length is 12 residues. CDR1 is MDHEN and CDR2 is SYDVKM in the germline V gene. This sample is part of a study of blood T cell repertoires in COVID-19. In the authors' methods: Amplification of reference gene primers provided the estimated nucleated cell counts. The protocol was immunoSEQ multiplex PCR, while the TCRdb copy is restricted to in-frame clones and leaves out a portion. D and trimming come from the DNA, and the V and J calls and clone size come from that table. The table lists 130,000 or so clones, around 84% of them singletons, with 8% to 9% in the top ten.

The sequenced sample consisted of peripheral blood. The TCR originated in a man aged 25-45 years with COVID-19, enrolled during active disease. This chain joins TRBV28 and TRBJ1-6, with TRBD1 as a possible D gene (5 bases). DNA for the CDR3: TGTGCCAGCAGTTTCGGACACTCACCCCTCCACTTT. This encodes CASSFGHSPLHF.